The source of this TCR beta chain is a study of OX40 agonist ivuxolimab in advanced cancers. Germline assignment: CDR1 MNHEY and CDR2 SMNVEV (reference sequence). This CDR3 is built from 16 residues. V lost 6 bases and J lost 3; bases outside the gene matches: 5. Assay: immunoSEQ multiplex PCR; the TCRdb copy retains only in-frame clones and omits some. The table lists 55,000 to 70,000 clones, roughly 82% of them singletons. This sample comprised CD4+ or CD8+ T cells sorted from blood, obtained in a trial of the OX40 agonist ivuxolimab. The receptor comes from an adult with an advanced solid tumor such as melanoma, head and neck, liver or kidney cancer. This chain connects TRBV27 to TRBJ1-6, with TRBD1 matching 10 bases. The CDR3 bases are TGTGCCAGCAGGTTGGGGACAGGGGACTATAATTCACCCCTCCACTTT. The encoded protein is CASRLGTGDYNSPLHF.